The 22 T cell receptor beta chains given below trace back to one sample, sequenced in a study of blood T cell repertoires in COVID-19. Clones were sequenced by immunoSEQ multiplex PCR, and TCRdb holds only the in-frame ones, with some missing. The profile covers around 99,000 clones, with approximately 79% appearing a single time and 15% to 20% taken by the ten largest. The sample consisted of peripheral blood. Receptors were obtained from a woman aged 80 or over with active or convalescent COVID-19.

The genes are TRBV6-1 and TRBJ2-5; the match to TRBD2 covers 8 bases. Germline CDR1 reads MNHNS; CDR2 reads SASEGT. V dropped 3 bases and J dropped 2; count of bases not matched to a gene: 8. The CDR3 is made up of 16 amino acids. The CDR3 spells CASSEGVSSGQETQYF. CDR3 nucleotides: TGTGCCAGCAGTGAGGGTGTTTCTAGCGGGCAAGAGACCCAGTACTTC.

The rearrangement links TRBV7-9 to TRBJ2-1; D might be TRBD2 (6 bases). The V end lost 2 bases, the J end lost 5 bases, and 10 bases lay between the germline ends. This CDR3 is built from 14 residues. Germline-derived CDR1 and CDR2 are SEHNR and FQNEAQ (reference sequence). The DNA for the CDR3 is TGTGCCAGCAGCTTACACGGAGGGAACAATGAGCAGTTCTTC. Translating it yields CASSLHGGNNEQFF.

With regard to this clone: One junction end does not reproduce the germline sequence, and a read error may be involved. V is TRBV5-1 and J is TRBJ2-7, with 7 positions matching TRBD1. Germline lookup yields CDR1 SGHRS and CDR2 YFSETQ. The CDR3 is 14 amino acids. The CDR3 DNA reads TGTGCCAGCAGCTCCGGGACAGCCTCCTACGAGCAGTACTTC. It translates to CASSSGTASYEQYF. The whole variable domain, filled in from reference TRBV5-1 and TRBJ2-7, reads KAGVTQTPRYLIKTRGQQVTLSCSPISGHRSVSWYQQTPGQGLQFLFEYFSETQRNKGNFPGRFSGRQFSNSRSEMNVSTLELGDSALYLCASSSGTASYEQYFGPGTRLTVT.

The table lists this clone with a few counts. The chain couples TRBV5-6 to TRBJ1-1; D unresolved. The V end lost 3 bases, the J end lost 0 bases, and 9 bases lay between the germline ends. The CDR3 covers 14 residues. Germline V gives CDR1 SGHDT, CDR2 YYEEEE. In DNA form, the CDR3 reads TGTGCCAGCAGCTCCAGGAGGATGAACACTGAAGCTTTCTTT. This encodes CASSSRRMNTEAFF. The variable domain in full, with the rest retrieved from reference TRBV5-6 and TRBJ1-1, is DAGVTQSPTHLIKTRGQQVTLRCSPKSGHDTVSWYQQALGQGPQFIFQYYEEEERQRGNFPDRFSGHQFPNYSSELNVNALLLGDSALYLCASSSRRMNTEAFFGQGTRLTVV.

This clone is deemed medium-sized. The chain links TRBV19 to TRBJ2-7; 9 bases are a match to TRBD2. The CDR3 runs 15 residues. Germline V gene sequence: CDR1 LNHDA, CDR2 SQIVND (reference sequence). The trim removed 5 bases at V and 3 bases at J, leaving 8 bases unmatched. CDR3 in amino acids: CASSSSSGIVYEQYF. In nucleotides, the CDR3 is TGTGCCAGTAGTTCATCTAGCGGGATTGTCTACGAGCAGTACTTC.

The J gene is TRBJ2-7, the V gene TRBV15, with D possibly being TRBD2 (6 bases). V lost 1 base and J lost 0, with 13 bases in between. The CDR3 loop spans 16 amino acids. CDR1 LNHNV and CDR2 YYDKDF come from the germline V gene (reference sequence). The CDR3, as DNA: TGTGCCACCAGCAGAGTTTCTAGCGCGGGCTCCTACGAGCAGTACTTC. Its translation: CATSRVSSAGSYEQYF.

This chain links TRBV18 with TRBJ1-1, with a possible D match to TRBD1 (5 bases). V gave up 5 bases and J gave up 2 bases, with 9 bases separating them. The CDR3 covers 13 residues. The V gene's germline CDR1 is KGHSH and CDR2 LQKENI. Here the CDR3 DNA reads TGTGCCAGCTCATCGGACACCAACACTGAAGCTTTCTTT. Amino acids: CASSSDTNTEAFF.

V is TRBV28 and J is TRBJ2-7; 8 positions agree with TRBD2. CDR3 size: 15 residues. CDR1 is MDHEN, CDR2 SYDVKM, per germline. Trimming removed 5 bases from V and 5 bases from J; junction bases left unmatched: 11. The CDR3 DNA reads as TGTGCCAGCAGTCCGGCCCGGACTAGCATGGACGAGCAGTACTTC. Protein product: CASSPARTSMDEQYF.

As DNA, the CDR3 is TGTGCCAGCAGCGTAGCCGGGACGAACACCGGGGAGCTGTTTTTT. It translates to CASSVAGTNTGELFF. V is TRBV9 and J is TRBJ2-2; maybe TRBD2 (5 bases). The germline V gene encodes CDR1 SGDLS and CDR2 YYNGEE. The V and J ends lost 0 bases and 0 bases respectively, with 6 bases between them. This CDR3 is 15 amino acids long.

V is TRBV5-1 and J is TRBJ2-5; D is possibly TRBD2 (6 bases). Germline V gene sequence: CDR1 SGHRS, CDR2 YFSETQ. The CDR3 consists of 13 residues. V lost 5 bases and J lost 3, with 11 bases in between. The CDR3 region is CASSGGSKETQYF. In nucleotides, the CDR3 is TGCGCCAGCAGTGGGGGGTCGAAAGAGACCCAGTACTTC.

This chain links TRBV5-6 with TRBJ2-7; TRBD2 matches 8 bases. The J segment lost 1 base and the V segment lost 5 bases, leaving 11 bases of the junction unmatched. Germline V gene data show CDR1 as SGHDT and CDR2 as YYEEEE. This CDR3 region has 16 residues. CDR3 loop: CASSLRTGGPSYEQYF. The CDR3 DNA follows: TGTGCCAGCAGTTTAAGAACGGGAGGGCCTTCCTACGAGCAGTACTTC.

The rearrangement joins TRBV18 to TRBJ1-3; D is perhaps TRBD1 (5 bases). The V and J ends lost 8 bases and 2 bases respectively, with 13 bases between them. The CDR3 is 14 residues long. Germline values: CDR1 KGHSH, CDR2 LQKENI. CDR3 region: CASRQSGTGNTIYF. The CDR3 coding sequence is TGTGCCAGCCGACAGTCAGGGACTGGAAACACCATATATTTT.

This clone has more than one count but fewer than ten. The chain has TRBV4-2 and TRBJ2-7, with 11 bases aligning to TRBD2. Germline lookup yields CDR1 LGHNA and CDR2 YNFKEQ. Losses at the gene ends were 3 bases for V and 3 bases for J; bases not matched to a gene: 10. The CDR3 is 17 amino acids. In DNA, the CDR3 is TGTGCCAGCAGCCATGCCGGGACTAGCGGACTCGACTACGAGCAGTACTTC. This gives the protein CASSHAGTSGLDYEQYF.

The rearrangement links TRBV5-1 to TRBJ1-1; maybe TRBD1 (6 bases). In germline, CDR1 is SGHRS, CDR2 YFSETQ. The CDR3 spans 16 residues. The V end was cut by 5 bases, the J end by 1 base, with 18 bases between. The CDR3 DNA sequence: TGCGCCAGCAGAAACCGGGACACACTAGGGAACACTGAAGCTTTCTTT. Its translation is CASRNRDTLGNTEAFF.

The rearrangement links TRBV2 to TRBJ2-5, with 9 bases that match TRBD1. The trim removed 7 bases at V and 5 bases at J, leaving 2 bases unmatched. The germline CDR1 and CDR2 sequences are SNHLY and FYNNEI. The CDR3 totals 12 residues. CDR3 in amino acids: CASTDRGETQYF. The DNA for the CDR3 is TGTGCCAGCACCGACAGGGGGGAGACCCAGTACTTC.

V gene TRBV5-1 combines with J gene TRBJ2-5, with 7 bases identical to TRBD2. Germline CDR1 is SGHRS and CDR2 is YFSETQ. V lost 4 bases and J lost 5; bases outside the gene matches: 17. This CDR3 has 17 residues. In DNA form, the CDR3 reads TGCGCCAGCAGCCGTACTCAAACGCCTACTAGCGCGGAGACCCAGTACTTC. Its protein product is CASSRTQTPTSAETQYF. The whole variable domain, remainder taken from reference TRBV5-1 and TRBJ2-5, is KAGVTQTPRYLIKTRGQQVTLSCSPISGHRSVSWYQQTPGQGLQFLFEYFSETQRNKGNFPGRFSGRQFSNSRSEMNVSTLELGDSALYLCASSRTQTPTSAETQYFGPGTRLLVL.

This sequence joins TRBV4-2 and TRBJ2-3; possible D gene TRBD2, 6 bases. This CDR3 comprises 15 residues. V lost 2 bases to trimming and J lost 6 bases, with 15 bases between them. Germline assignment: CDR1 LGHNA and CDR2 YNFKEQ. CDR3 DNA sequence: TGTGCCAGCAGCCAACAGGAGTCTAGCGTCGATACGCAGTATTTT. This translates into CASSQQESSVDTQYF.

J is TRBJ2-4 and V is TRBV6-2 or TRBV6-3, with D possibly being TRBD1 (6 bases). In germline, CDR1 is MNHEY, CDR2 SVGEGT. V was trimmed by 6 bases and J by 7 bases, leaving 16 bases between them. The CDR3 covers 14 residues. CDR3 sequence reads: CASSASGTSNIQYF. The DNA of the CDR3 is TGTGCCAGCAGCGCTTCCGGGACATCGAACATTCAGTACTTC.

V usage is TRBV28 and J usage is TRBJ1-5; TRBD1 agrees at 8 bases. V was pared by 4 bases and J by 6 bases, with 8 bases of the junction left unmatched. CDR1 is MDHEN, CDR2 SYDVKM, per germline. There are 15 residues in the CDR3. The CDR3 region has the DNA TGTGCCAGCAGTTGGGGTGGACAGGGTACTCAGCCCCAGCATTTT. As protein: CASSWGGQGTQPQHF.

This clone came up many times. The chain is built from TRBV19 and TRBJ1-5, with D maybe TRBD1 (5 bases). CDR1 and CDR2 from the germline V gene are LNHDA and SQIVND (reference sequence). This CDR3 contains 14 residues. V was shortened by 7 bases and J by 7 bases, with 17 bases between the two germline ends. For the CDR3, the DNA is TGTGCCAGTAACGAACGGGGGTTGGGCCAGCCCCAGCATTTT. This encodes CASNERGLGQPQHF.

DNA for the CDR3: TGTGCCAGTAGACCCCGGGACAGGGGGCCTAATGAGCAGTTCTTC. Its protein is CASRPRDRGPNEQFF. The rearrangement links TRBV19 to TRBJ2-1, with 12 bases fitting TRBD1. The J segment lost 7 bases and the V segment lost 6 bases, leaving 7 bases of the junction unmatched. CDR1 and CDR2 from the germline V gene are LNHDA and SQIVND (reference sequence). This CDR3 has 15 amino acids.

The J gene is TRBJ1-5, the V gene TRBV28; the D gene is possibly TRBD1 (5 bases). The CDR3 extends over 16 amino acids. The V gene lost 5 bases and the J gene lost 5 bases, with 19 bases spanning the gap. The germline V gene encodes CDR1 MDHEN and CDR2 SYDVKM. The CDR3 loop is CASSPTHQGTHQPQHF. CDR3 coding DNA: TGTGCCAGCAGTCCCACCCATCAGGGAACACATCAGCCCCAGCATTTT.